Listed here is a single TCR beta chain. What this receptor recognizes is not known. Nothing much larger sits one base from this clone, and base qualities are not available. Taken with the paper, the label for time point translates to: approximately 2 years on ibrutinib. For TCR beta library preparation, roughly 2 micrograms of genomic DNA was extracted from cryopreserved PBMCs. Longitudinal blood samples from CLL patients receiving ibrutinib monotherapy were subjected to high-throughput TCR beta sequencing. The patients took part in an open-label, single-center phase 2 trial of ibrutinib monotherapy. The source of the sample is a study of cytotoxic CD8 clonotypes in ibrutinib-treated CLL listed by TCRdb under 2021. Looking at the study overall: In this cohort, about 16 patients were treatment-naive and ten to twelve were relapsed/refractory, while 17 to 18 had unmutated IGHV. Partial responses were observed in about 25 patients and complete responses in 2; after a median follow-up of roughly 72 months, remission was maintained in 15 or so patients and progression was observed in approximately twelve. Response samples were taken after a median of approximately 12 months on treatment, ranging from about 6 to 40 months. Every remission and progressive disease sample was obtained while ibrutinib was still being received by the patients. Cryopreserved peripheral blood mononuclear cells were obtained before treatment, at response, and at either sustained remission or disease progression. Of the 90 or so people in the trial, 25 to 30 had longitudinal samples available. On average, each sample had 255,043 productive templates and approximately 85,000 productive rearrangements. Broader findings and caveats from the paper: Public clonotypes were found to be uncommon and were observed to contract or remain stable during treatment; the increase in clonality was shown to reflect expansion of private clonotypes at ibrutinib response. An increase in clonality was observed at ibrutinib response, with clonality remaining stable during sustained remission and falling back toward baseline at progression. Sampling times were not matched between patients in sustained remission and patients whose disease was progressing, and lymph node repertoires were not examined. Baseline clonality was found to be higher than that of age-matched healthy donors and was strongly correlated with circulating CD8+ T-cell counts.

The goal of deep resolution MiSeq sequencing was a depth between 1 in 1 million and 1 in 200,000 T cells, and coverage averaged 10x per clonotype. TCR beta libraries were generated with the immunoSEQ hsTCRB Kit. The authors processed their data as follows. ImmunoSEQ Data Assistant and ImmunoSEQ Analyzer were used for data analysis, and V, D and J genes were assigned according to IMGT definitions. Clonality, with values ranging from 0 to 1, was calculated as one minus the normalized Shannon entropy of productive rearrangement frequencies. Only overrepresented clonotypes making up at least 0.05% of each patient's repertoire were included in the public clonotype analysis. Thirteen age-matched healthy donor repertoires from immuneACCESS were used as controls for clonality. Drawn from immuneACCESS, this table holds only the in-frame rearrangements with V and J called that TCRdb kept. Clones are partly lost; checked studies trace under half to an unresolved V gene and leave the rest unexplained. For V, J and clone size, that table is used; D and trimming come from the DNA. The sample data list about 130,000 clones, and under 90% of these were observed just once. Clones ranked in the top ten supply about 3.3% of the sample.

Compared with germline, V lacks 0 bases and J lacks 0 bases; bases without a gene match: 3. The CDR3 covers 18 residues, taking in both the cysteine and the phenylalanine. Left in the record is the CDR3 DNA by itself, 54 bases read in frame from the first base. Taken from the germline V gene, the CDR1 and CDR2 loops are LGHNA and YSLEER. Sequencing used PBMCs, obtained after 24 months of ibrutinib treatment. This receptor was identified in a human donor with chronic lymphocytic leukemia. The sequence joins TRBV4-3 to TRBJ2-2; TRBD1 aligns with 11 central bases. The nucleotides read TGCGCCAGCAGCCAAGATTTGGGACAGGGGGCGAACACCGGGGAGCTGTTTTTT. The translation is CASSQDLGQGANTGELFF.